The clone carrying this T cell receptor beta chain was seen more than once but under ten times. No antigen is known for it. The source of the sample is a study of T cells in Graves' hyperthyroidism and ophthalmopathy. Study summary: Staff took peripheral blood when the initial diagnosis was made, before any treatment began.

A lack of ophthalmopathy progression within 18 months defined stable Graves' hyperthyroidism. Study observations and caveats: Model predictions of ophthalmopathy came a median approximately 6 months before onset. Expanded thyroid clonotypes (above 0.001) were mostly also found in blood.

The germline CDR1 and CDR2 sequences are SGHTA and FQGNSA. The CDR3 extends over 16 amino acids. V gave up 4 bases and J gave up 1 base, with 16 bases separating them. Amplification of TCR beta CDR3 regions used RNA as the template. TCR CDR3 underwent first-round RT-PCR with the HTBI primer set. Each CDR3 protein gets one entry after TCRdb re-called the multiplex PCR reads with MiXCR. The sample holds 600,000 to 650,000 distinct CDR3 sequences, about 16% seen once. Sequencing was carried out using blood. The receptor's source is a woman aged 25 to 39 with Graves' hyperthyroidism. The genes are TRBV7-2 and TRBJ2-5; D is perhaps TRBD2 (5 bases). CDR3 DNA: TGTGCCAGCAGCTCCCGACTAAGCCTGGCCCAAGAGACCCAGTACTTC. It specifies CASSSRLSLAQETQYF.